This passage covers 27 T cell receptor beta chains from one sample sequenced in a study of T-cell memory formation after mild COVID-19. TCRdb called the 5' RACE reads again in MiXCR, with one record for every CDR3 protein. The table lists 350,000 to 500,000 distinct CDR3 sequences, roughly 20% of them singletons. The sequenced sample was PBMCs or a T cell subset sorted from them (not recorded which). The receptors stem from an adult woman who had mild COVID-19 (a few samples of this study predate the infection). Cell type and time point are not known.

This clonotype was picked up a small number of times. The chain has TRBV4-1 and TRBJ2-3; 7 bases are shared with TRBD2. The CDR3 is 15 amino acids. The V gene end was trimmed by 6 bases and the J gene end by 1 base; junction bases not matched to a gene: 7. Germline V gene lookup returns CDR1 MGHRA and CDR2 YSYEKL. DNA of the CDR3: TGCGCCAGCAGTCAGGGAGGGTGGCGCACAGATACGCAGTATTTT. Its translation: CASSQGGWRTDTQYF.

This clonotype was counted only a few times. The rearrangement joins TRBV4-1 to TRBJ2-5; no reliable D call. Trimming pared 1 base from V and 5 bases from J, leaving 8 bases between. The CDR3 totals 13 residues. In germline, CDR1 is MGHRA, CDR2 YSYEKL. CDR3 nucleotide sequence: TGCGCCAGCAGCCAAGGTTCGTCTGAGACCCAGTACTTC. This gives the protein CASSQGSSETQYF.

The chain links TRBV5-6 to TRBJ2-3, with D perhaps matching TRBD1 (5 bases). Trimming pared 0 bases from V and 10 bases from J, leaving 9 bases between. This CDR3 is built from 12 residues. Germline CDR1 SGHDT, CDR2 YYEEEE. This CDR3 reads CASSLARAAQYF. CDR3 sequence (DNA): TGTGCCAGCAGCTTGGCCAGGGCAGCGCAGTATTTT.

This clonotype was counted between two and nine times. V gene TRBV7-9 combines with J gene TRBJ2-1; 9 bases are a match to TRBD2. Germline loops: CDR1 SEHNR, CDR2 FQNEAQ (reference sequence). J gave up 2 bases and V 3 bases, and 2 bases lay outside the gene matches. CDR3 size: 15 residues. CDR3 loop: CASSFPSGAYNEQFF. The CDR3 DNA reads TGTGCCAGCAGCTTCCCTAGCGGGGCCTACAATGAGCAGTTCTTC.

V usage is TRBV12-3 or TRBV12-4 and J usage is TRBJ2-7, with 8 nucleotides matching TRBD1. The CDR3 is made up of 14 amino acids. Unmatched junction bases numbered 5, after V lost 4 bases and J lost 3 bases. The CDR3 here is CASSSMGTGYEQYF. The CDR3 region has the DNA TGTGCCAGCAGTTCGATGGGGACAGGCTACGAGCAGTACTTC.

The chain has TRBV9 and TRBJ2-1; TRBD2 matches at 14 bases. CDR3 length: 21 amino acids. CDR1 is SGDLS, CDR2 YYNGEE, per germline. V was pared by 0 bases and J by 5 bases, with 16 bases of the junction left unmatched. CDR3: CASSVEPTSGRASFPHNEQFF. CDR3 coding DNA: TGTGCCAGCAGCGTAGAACCGACTAGCGGGAGGGCCAGTTTCCCCCACAATGAGCAGTTCTTC.

The chain couples TRBV18 to TRBJ2-2, with 8 positions matching TRBD1. Trimming took 2 bases from V and 6 from J; bases not matched to a gene: 2. Germline V gene lookup returns CDR1 KGHSH and CDR2 LQKENI. This CDR3 is 14 amino acids long. The CDR3 loop is CASSPRTGPGELFF. The CDR3 DNA reads TGTGCCAGCTCACCAAGGACAGGGCCCGGGGAGCTGTTTTTT.

The rearrangement joins TRBV5-1 to TRBJ2-5, with D tentatively TRBD2 (5 bases). This CDR3 has 16 amino acids. Trimming pared 5 bases from V and 1 base from J, leaving 18 bases between. Per the germline V gene, CDR1 is SGHRS and CDR2 is YFSETQ. The CDR3 DNA is TGCGCCAGCAGGTTCGGGCAAGCGGAAAGCCAAGAGACCCAGTACTTC. It specifies CASRFGQAESQETQYF.

The V and J genes are TRBV6-5 and TRBJ2-5, with D maybe TRBD2 (5 bases). The CDR3 is 14 residues long. Per the germline V gene, CDR1 is MNHEY and CDR2 is SVGAGI. Trimming cost V 7 bases and J 5 bases, with 17 bases left between them. CDR3 amino acids: CASTSPDFRETQYF. CDR3 DNA sequence: TGTGCCAGCACCAGCCCGGACTTCAGGGAGACCCAGTACTTC.

V and J are TRBV7-8 and TRBJ2-5; D is unresolved. This CDR3 is built from 13 residues. Germline lookup yields CDR1 SGHVS and CDR2 FQNEAQ. V was clipped by 3 bases and J by 5 bases, with 10 bases between them. The CDR3 DNA reads TGTGCCAGCAGCTTTACTACCCTGGAGACCCAGTACTTC. Residues: CASSFTTLETQYF.

The V call is TRBV5-1, the J call TRBJ1-1; D gene unclear. CDR1 is SGHRS, CDR2 YFSETQ, per germline. V was pared by 0 bases and J by 1 base, with 7 bases between. The CDR3 totals 14 residues. CDR3: CASSLASANTEAFF. The CDR3 nucleotides are TGCGCCAGCAGCTTGGCCTCGGCGAACACTGAAGCTTTCTTT.

The chain has TRBV7-9 and TRBJ1-5, with D uncertain. Germline CDR1 SEHNR, CDR2 FQNEAQ (reference sequence). The CDR3 has 15 residues. V lost 1 base, J lost 2 bases, and 9 bases lay in between. The CDR3 DNA follows: TGTGCCAGCAGCTTAGGATCGGTGGGCAATCAGCCCCAGCATTTT. Amino acids: CASSLGSVGNQPQHF.

This clonotype has only a few counts. V gene TRBV12-3 or TRBV12-4 combines with J gene TRBJ1-1, with D maybe TRBD1 (5 bases). This CDR3 has 14 amino acids. V was trimmed by 4 bases and J by 5 bases, leaving 14 bases between them. This CDR3 reads CASSYTAWGTEAFF. The CDR3 region has the DNA TGTGCCAGCAGTTACACCGCCTGGGGGACTGAAGCTTTCTTT.

The chain has TRBV11-1 and TRBJ2-5; D is possibly TRBD2 (5 bases). The V end lost 4 bases, the J end lost 1 base, and 13 bases lay between the germline ends. Germline V gene sequence: CDR1 SGHAT, CDR2 FQDESV (reference sequence). The CDR3 is made up of 15 amino acids. As DNA, the CDR3 is TGTGCCAGCAGCTCCTGGGGTCGGGGCCAAGAGACCCAGTACTTC. Its protein is CASSSWGRGQETQYF. The full variable domain, its missing parts supplied by reference TRBV11-1 and TRBJ2-5, is EAEVAQSPRYKITEKSQAVAFWCDPISGHATLYWYRQILGQGPELLVQFQDESVVDDSQLPKDRFSAERLKGVDSTLKIQPAELGDSAMYLCASSSWGRGQETQYFGPGTRLLVL.

In its sample, this clonotype was seen a few times. The chain combines TRBV7-6 with TRBJ1-1; TRBD1 is a possible D gene (6 bases). The CDR3 has 14 amino acids. From germline, CDR1 is SGHVS and CDR2 FNYEAQ. V was trimmed by 0 bases and J by 4 bases, leaving 9 bases between them. Here the CDR3 DNA reads TGTGCCAGCAGCTTAGCGGGCAGGGGCACTGAAGCTTTCTTT. Protein: CASSLAGRGTEAFF.

The gene calls are TRBV7-3 and TRBJ2-4; 8 bases agree with TRBD2. There are 14 residues in the CDR3. Trimming took 5 bases from V and 7 from J; bases not matched to a gene: 7. Germline CDR1 reads SGHTA; CDR2 reads FQGTGA. Written as DNA, the CDR3 is TGTGCCAGCAGCCACGGACTAGCTTCGAACATTCAGTACTTC. This encodes CASSHGLASNIQYF.

This clonotype was observed once. The CDR3 is CASRTGTWDDEQFF. The CDR3 DNA sequence: TGCGCCAGCAGGACCGGGACCTGGGACGATGAGCAGTTCTTC. V is TRBV5-1 and J is TRBJ2-1, with D perhaps TRBD1 or TRBD2 (5 bases each). Trimming removed 5 bases from V and 8 bases from J, with 17 bases in between. This CDR3 is built from 14 residues. The germline V gene has CDR1 SGHRS and CDR2 YFSETQ.

The V call is TRBV4-3, the J call TRBJ2-7; the D call may be TRBD1 or TRBD2 (5 bases each). The CDR3 loop spans 16 amino acids. Trimming took 0 bases from V and 2 from J, leaving 14 bases between them. CDR1 LGHNA and CDR2 YSLEER come from the germline V gene. For the CDR3, the DNA is TGCGCCAGCAGCCAAGATGGGGGACGGAGCCCCTACGAGCAGTACTTC. Translation: CASSQDGGRSPYEQYF.

A few counts support this clonotype. The chain is built from TRBV11-2 and TRBJ1-6; D is perhaps TRBD1 (5 bases). Trimming removed 5 bases from V and 7 bases from J, with 12 bases in between. Germline-derived CDR1 and CDR2 are SGHAT and FQNNGV. This CDR3 has 14 amino acids. DNA for the CDR3: TGTGCCAGCAGCCCGGGACCCCGCAATTCACCCCTCCACTTT. Its protein product is CASSPGPRNSPLHF.

The chain recombines TRBV5-5 with TRBJ2-1; 10 bases map to TRBD1. The germline V gene has CDR1 SGHKS and CDR2 YYEKEE (reference sequence). V gave up 5 bases and J gave up 9 bases; unmatched junction bases: 11. This CDR3 contains 15 residues. The CDR3 spells CASSYGTGVSGEQFF. CDR3 coding DNA: TGTGCCAGCAGTTACGGGACAGGGGTGTCCGGTGAGCAGTTCTTC. Based on the CDR3 plus reference TRBV5-5 and TRBJ2-1, the full variable domain is DAGVTQSPTHLIKTRGQQVTLRCSPISGHKSVSWYQQVLGQGPQFIFQYYEKEERGRGNFPDRFSARQFPNYSSELNVNALLLGDSALYLCASSYGTGVSGEQFFGPGTRLTVL.

The chain links TRBV20-1 to TRBJ2-1, with D perhaps matching TRBD1 (6 bases). The CDR3 is made up of 14 amino acids. Germline CDR1 is DFQATT and CDR2 is SNEGSKA (reference sequence). The germline V and J ends were trimmed by 5 bases and 4 bases, with 15 bases remaining between them. As DNA, the CDR3 is TGCAGTGCTGAGACCCGGGACAAATACAATGAGCAGTTCTTC. Translating gives CSAETRDKYNEQFF.

In its sample, this clonotype was seen a few times. The rearrangement links TRBV4-1 to TRBJ2-7, with D possibly being TRBD1 (6 bases). In germline, CDR1 is MGHRA, CDR2 YSYEKL. The germline V and J ends were trimmed by 5 bases and 5 bases, with 16 bases remaining between them. This CDR3 is 14 amino acids long. CDR3 DNA sequence: TGCGCCAGCAGCGTCCGGGACATAATCAACGAGCAGTACTTC. The encoded protein is CASSVRDIINEQYF.

The chain is built from TRBV2 and TRBJ2-7, with TRBD1 matching over 8 bases. The CDR3 runs to 14 residues. V lost 7 bases and J lost 3; bases outside the gene matches: 8. Germline CDR1 SNHLY, CDR2 FYNNEI. The CDR3 reads CASTRTGRRYEQYF. The DNA of the CDR3 is TGTGCCAGCACCCGGACAGGGAGGCGCTACGAGCAGTACTTC.

This clonotype was recorded a few times. This sequence joins TRBV3-1 and TRBJ2-2; D not resolved. The length of the CDR3 is 15 residues. V dropped 0 bases and J dropped 5 bases, with 10 bases sitting between them. Per germline, CDR1 LGHDT and CDR2 YNNKEL (reference sequence). CDR3 sequence reads: CASSQEALGTGELFF. CDR3 DNA sequence: TGTGCCAGCAGCCAAGAGGCGCTGGGAACCGGGGAGCTGTTTTTT. The variable domain in full, completed from reference TRBV3-1 and TRBJ2-2, reads DTAVSQTPKYLVTQMGNDKSIKCEQNLGHDTMYWYKQDSKKFLKIMFSYNNKELIINETVPNRFSPKSPDKAHLNLHINSLELGDSAVYFCASSQEALGTGELFFGEGSRLTVL.

The chain recombines TRBV12-3 or TRBV12-4 with TRBJ2-1, with unresolved D. V lost 3 bases and J lost 6, with 6 bases in between. CDR3 size: 12 residues. CDR3 nucleotides: TGTGCCAGCAGTTTTGGGGTCAATGAGCAGTTCTTC. The encoded protein is CASSFGVNEQFF.

This clonotype was detected only a few times. The chain has TRBV7-9 and TRBJ1-4; 7 bases fit TRBD1. Germline lookup yields CDR1 SEHNR and CDR2 FQNEAQ (reference sequence). The CDR3 length is 17 residues. V trimming: 0 bases; J trimming: 3 bases; junction bases outside the gene matches: 7. CDR3 in amino acids: CASSLAPRTGPNEKLFF. CDR3 bases: TGTGCCAGCAGCTTAGCCCCCCGGACAGGTCCTAATGAAAAACTGTTTTTT.

This clonotype was recorded at least ten times. The chain links TRBV6-6 to TRBJ1-3; D is perhaps TRBD1 (5 bases). The CDR3 sequence is 16 residues long. Germline CDR1 MNHNY, CDR2 SVGAGI (reference sequence). Trimming removed 6 bases from V and 0 bases from J, with 15 bases in between. CDR3 protein: CASSLGQGSSGNTIYF. The CDR3 region has the DNA TGTGCCAGCAGCCTGGGCCAGGGCAGCTCTGGAAACACCATATATTTT.